A single sample is the source of the 23 T cell receptor beta chains below, sequenced in a study of OX40 agonist ivuxolimab in advanced cancers. Measured with immunoSEQ multiplex PCR; TCRdb has only the in-frame clones, and not every one. The table includes about 74,000 clones, roughly four fifths detected once. Sequenced here: CD4+ or CD8+ T cells sorted from blood, sampled in a trial of the OX40 agonist ivuxolimab. The origin of the receptors is an adult with an advanced solid tumor such as melanoma, head and neck, liver or kidney cancer.

The V gene is TRBV27, the J gene TRBJ1-6; D unclear. CDR1 and CDR2 from the germline V gene are MNHEY and SMNVEV (reference sequence). The CDR3 spans 16 residues. Trimming stripped 6 bases from V and 0 bases from J, with 12 bases between. The CDR3 is CASRKDLSSYNSPLHF. The CDR3 nucleotides read TGTGCCAGCAGAAAAGATCTAAGCTCCTATAATTCACCCCTCCACTTT.

The chain has TRBV25-1 and TRBJ2-3; D unclear. V was shortened by 3 bases and J by 0 bases, with 10 bases between the two germline ends. Germline assignment: CDR1 MGHDK and CDR2 SYGVNS. The CDR3 is 15 residues long. As DNA, the CDR3 is TGTGCCAGCAGTGAGGGCGGCTCTAGCACAGATACGCAGTATTTT. The encoded protein is CASSEGGSSTDTQYF.

J is TRBJ2-3 and V is TRBV4-1; D call uncertain. The CDR3 has 13 amino acids. Per the germline V gene, CDR1 is MGHRA and CDR2 is YSYEKL. Trimming pared 4 bases from V and 2 bases from J, leaving 7 bases between. CDR3 loop: CASSLRTTDTQYF. The DNA for the CDR3 is TGCGCCAGCAGCCTTCGGACCACAGATACGCAGTATTTT.

This clone has a handful of counts. In nucleotides, the CDR3 is TGTGCCAGCAGCTTAGCAAAAGACAGGGGGTACGAGCAGTACTTC. Its protein product is CASSLAKDRGYEQYF. The chain recombines TRBV7-6 with TRBJ2-7; 9 positions agree with TRBD1. The CDR3 contains 15 residues. The V segment lost 0 bases and the J segment 4 bases; nucleotides outside the gene matches: 4. CDR1 is SGHVS, CDR2 FNYEAQ, per germline.

This clone was counted a single time. The chain employs TRBV7-2 and TRBJ1-5; 7 nucleotides align to TRBD1. V gave up 2 bases and J gave up 4 bases; unmatched junction bases: 5. The CDR3 length is 15 residues. Germline loops: CDR1 SGHTA, CDR2 FQGNSA. For the CDR3, the DNA is TGTGCCAGCAGCTTAAGGGGGCCCGGGAATCAGCCCCAGCATTTT. Amino acid sequence: CASSLRGPGNQPQHF.

The rearrangement uses TRBV10-3 and TRBJ2-7, with 7 bases fitting TRBD2. Losses at the gene ends were 10 bases for V and 0 bases for J; bases not matched to a gene: 9. Germline V gene sequence: CDR1 ENHRY, CDR2 SYGVKD. The CDR3 length is 14 residues. The CDR3 spells CATHGGTDSYEQYV. CDR3 sequence (DNA): TGTGCCACACACGGGGGGACGGACTCCTACGAGCAGTACGTC.

The chain joins TRBV4-1 to TRBJ2-4; 8 bases are shared with TRBD1. The trim removed 5 bases at V and 8 bases at J, leaving 17 bases unmatched. The CDR3 has 17 amino acids. Germline CDR1 and CDR2: MGHRA and YSYEKL. The CDR3 sequence is CASSAPDRAPGGDIQYF. For the CDR3, the DNA is TGCGCCAGCAGCGCCCCGGACAGGGCGCCCGGTGGGGACATTCAGTACTTC.

The chain links TRBV28 to TRBJ1-2, with D maybe TRBD1 (6 bases). V was pared by 3 bases and J by 2 bases, with 7 bases between. Germline V lookup: CDR1 MDHEN, CDR2 SYDVKM. The CDR3 length is 13 residues. The CDR3 sequence is CASSFDRNYGYTF. CDR3 DNA: TGTGCCAGCAGTTTTGACAGGAACTATGGCTACACCTTC.

The rearrangement links TRBV7-8 to TRBJ2-7; 8 bases fit TRBD1. The V and J ends lost 8 bases and 5 bases, in that order; junction bases with no gene match: 8. Per germline, CDR1 SGHVS and CDR2 FQNEAQ. This CDR3 region has 13 residues. The CDR3 sequence is CASWTGNHHEQYF. The CDR3 nucleotides are TGTGCCAGCTGGACAGGGAACCACCACGAGCAGTACTTC. Looking up the rest from reference TRBV7-8 and TRBJ2-7 gives the full variable domain: GAGVSQSPRYKVAKRGQDVALRCDPISGHVSLFWYQQALGQGPEFLTYFQNEAQLDKSGLPSDRFFAERPEGSVSTLKIQRTQQEDSAVYLCASWTGNHHEQYFGPGTRLTVT.

The chain combines TRBV2 with TRBJ2-3, with TRBD2 matching over 10 bases. This CDR3 spans 14 amino acids. V lost 10 bases to trimming and J lost 4 bases; unmatched junction nucleotides: 8. Germline CDR1 and CDR2: SNHLY and FYNNEI. The CDR3 here is CATDSSGRSDTQYF. CDR3 bases: TGTGCCACCGACTCTAGCGGGAGATCAGATACGCAGTATTTT.

This clone was observed a handful of times. This sequence joins TRBV5-1 and TRBJ1-4; tentatively, D is TRBD1 (5 bases). CDR1 and CDR2 from the germline V gene are SGHRS and YFSETQ. The length of the CDR3 is 14 residues. Trimming cost V 4 bases and J 2 bases, with 9 bases left between them. CDR3 loop: CASSLGVTNEKLFF. CDR3 coding DNA: TGCGCCAGCAGCCTAGGGGTGACTAATGAAAAACTGTTTTTT.

This chain connects TRBV2 to TRBJ1-5, with D maybe TRBD1 (5 bases). Trimming cost V 7 bases and J 5 bases, with 18 bases left between them. Per the germline V gene, CDR1 is SNHLY and CDR2 is FYNNEI. This CDR3 contains 15 residues. The DNA of the CDR3 is TGTGCCAGCATCCTTCACCCGGGGGACTATCAGCCCCAGCATTTT. Its translation: CASILHPGDYQPQHF.

This clone has just one count. V and J are TRBV11-2 and TRBJ2-5; TRBD2 matches 8 bases. V lost 1 base to trimming and J lost 5 bases; unmatched junction nucleotides: 6. The CDR3 has 15 residues. The germline V gene encodes CDR1 SGHAT and CDR2 FQNNGV. CDR3 in DNA: TGTGCCAGCAGCTTAGTATTAGCGGGGAGGGAGACCCAGTACTTC. Protein: CASSLVLAGRETQYF.

This sequence joins TRBV6-5 and TRBJ2-2, with 8 bases matching TRBD2. The ends lost 5 bases at V and 6 bases at J; junction bases unmatched: 5. Germline CDR1 and CDR2: MNHEY and SVGAGI. The CDR3 has 14 amino acids. The chain's CDR3 is CASSSGSNPGELFF. Written as DNA, the CDR3 is TGTGCCAGCAGTAGCGGGAGTAATCCCGGGGAGCTGTTTTTT.

The rearrangement links TRBV10-3 to TRBJ2-2; 7 bases fit TRBD1. V shed 4 bases and J 0 bases; nucleotides not matched to a gene: 2. The germline CDR1 and CDR2 sequences are ENHRY and SYGVKD. The CDR3 contains 15 residues. The CDR3: CAISGTGANTGELFF. The CDR3 bases are TGTGCCATCAGTGGTACAGGGGCGAACACCGGGGAGCTGTTTTTT.

CDR3 nucleotide sequence: TGTGCCAGCAGTGGGAGCAGCACAGATACGCAGTATTTT. It codes for CASSGSSTDTQYF. The rearrangement uses TRBV6-4 and TRBJ2-3; D is unclear. V lost 4 bases to trimming and J lost 0 bases, with 5 bases between them. The germline V gene encodes CDR1 MRHNA and CDR2 SNTAGT. This CDR3 has 13 amino acids.

The CDR3 coding sequence is TGTGCCAGCAGCCAACAGGGGGGAACCTACGAGCAGTACTTC. This translates into CASSQQGGTYEQYF. The rearrangement links TRBV7-2 to TRBJ2-7; 8 positions match TRBD1. Trimming removed 5 bases from V and 2 bases from J; junction bases left unmatched: 5. CDR1 is SGHTA and CDR2 is FQGNSA in the germline V gene. The length of the CDR3 is 14 residues.

The CDR3 region is CASSLDSRTGLYNEQFF. CDR3 nucleotides: TGTGCCAGCAGCTTAGATAGTCGGACAGGGCTCTACAATGAGCAGTTCTTC. The chain recombines TRBV7-2 with TRBJ2-1; TRBD1 matches at 8 bases. From germline, CDR1 is SGHTA and CDR2 FQGNSA. V lost 1 base and J lost 3; bases outside the gene matches: 8. This CDR3 has 17 residues. Supplemented by reference TRBV7-2 and TRBJ2-1, the full variable domain reads GAGVSQSPSNKVTEKGKDVELRCDPISGHTALYWYRQSLGQGLEFLIYFQGNSAPDKSGLPSDRFSAERTGGSVSTLTIQRTQQEDSAVYLCASSLDSRTGLYNEQFFGPGTRLTVL.

V and J are TRBV15 and TRBJ2-7; 8 bases are shared with TRBD1. There are 15 residues in the CDR3. Trimming removed 5 bases from V and 0 bases from J; junction bases left unmatched: 6. Germline V lookup: CDR1 LNHNV, CDR2 YYDKDF (reference sequence). The CDR3 sequence is CATSPTGDSSYEQYF. CDR3 bases: TGTGCCACCAGCCCGACAGGGGACAGCTCCTACGAGCAGTACTTC.

The chain links TRBV30 to TRBJ2-2, with D possibly TRBD1 on 5 matching bases. Trimming stripped 0 bases from V and 7 bases from J, with 6 bases between. The CDR3 is 12 amino acids. Germline loops: CDR1 GTSNPN, CDR2 SVGIG (reference sequence). The CDR3 nucleotides read TGTGCCTGGAGTGTGGGGCACGGGGAGCTGTTTTTT. It is translated as CAWSVGHGELFF. The full variable domain, its missing parts supplied by reference TRBV30 and TRBJ2-2, is SQTIHQWPATLVQPVGSPLSLECTVEGTSNPNLYWYRQAAGRGLQLLFYSVGIGQISSEVPQNLSASRPQDRQFILSSKKLLLSDSGFYLCAWSVGHGELFFGEGSRLTVL.

This clone appeared a single time. The chain is built from TRBV9 and TRBJ1-5, with D perhaps TRBD1 (6 bases). This CDR3 contains 14 residues. V was clipped by 2 bases and J by 6 bases, with 12 bases between them. CDR1 and CDR2 (germline): SGDLS, YYNGEE. DNA of the CDR3: TGTGCCAGCAGCGTTAGGGGGATCGGTCAGCCCCAGCATTTT. Translated: CASSVRGIGQPQHF.

The chain links TRBV28 to TRBJ1-5; 8 nucleotides match TRBD1. CDR3 size: 13 residues. Unmatched junction bases numbered 2, after V lost 3 bases and J lost 7 bases. CDR1 and CDR2 from the germline V gene are MDHEN and SYDVKM. CDR3 sequence reads: CASSFPGGQPQHF. In nucleotides, the CDR3 is TGTGCCAGCAGTTTTCCAGGGGGCCAGCCCCAGCATTTT. Using reference TRBV28 and TRBJ1-5 for the parts outside the CDR3, the full variable domain is DVKVTQSSRYLVKRTGEKVFLECVQDMDHENMFWYRQDPGLGLRLIYFSYDVKMKEKGDIPEGYSVSREKKERFSLILESASTNQTSMYLCASSFPGGQPQHFGDGTRLSIL.

The DNA of the CDR3 is TGTGCCAGCAGTGATGAGGGTACGGCCGGATACAATGAGCAGTTCTTC. Translated, it gives CASSDEGTAGYNEQFF. The rearrangement joins TRBV25-1 to TRBJ2-1, with D maybe TRBD2 (5 bases). V was clipped by 3 bases and J by 4 bases, with 16 bases between them. This CDR3 is built from 16 residues. Germline CDR1 reads MGHDK; CDR2 reads SYGVNS.